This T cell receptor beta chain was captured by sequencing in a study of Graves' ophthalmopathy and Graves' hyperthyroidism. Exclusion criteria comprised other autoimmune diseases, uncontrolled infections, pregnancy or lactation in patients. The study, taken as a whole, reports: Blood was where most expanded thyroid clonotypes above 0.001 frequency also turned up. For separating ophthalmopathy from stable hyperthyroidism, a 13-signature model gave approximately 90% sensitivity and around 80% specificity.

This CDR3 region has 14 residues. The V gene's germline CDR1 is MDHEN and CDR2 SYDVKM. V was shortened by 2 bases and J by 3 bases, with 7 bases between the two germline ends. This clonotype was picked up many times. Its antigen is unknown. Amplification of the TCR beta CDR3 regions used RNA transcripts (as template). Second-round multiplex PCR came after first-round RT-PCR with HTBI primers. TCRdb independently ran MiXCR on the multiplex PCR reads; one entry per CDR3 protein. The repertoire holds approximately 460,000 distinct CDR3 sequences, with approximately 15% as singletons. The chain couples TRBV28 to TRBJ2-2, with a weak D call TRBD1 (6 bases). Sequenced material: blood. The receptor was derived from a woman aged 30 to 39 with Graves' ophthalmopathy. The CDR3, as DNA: TGTGCCAGCAGTTTACCAGGGGACACCGGGGAGCTGTTTTTT. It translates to CASSLPGDTGELFF.